Following are 32 T cell receptor beta chains from one sample sequenced in a study of T cell clones after liver transplantation. The protocol was immunoSEQ multiplex PCR, while the TCRdb copy is restricted to in-frame clones and leaves out a portion. The data show some 80,000 clones, about 85% seen once. The specimen was CD4+ T cells from blood, collected less than 50 months after liver transplant. The receptors were sampled from a human patient who received a liver transplant. Some T cells may have come from the graft donor.

The V and J genes are TRBV7-2 and TRBJ1-3, with 7 positions matching TRBD1. The junction had 7 bases not matched to a gene; V was cut back by 1 base and J by 4 bases. Germline assignment: CDR1 SGHTA and CDR2 FQGNSA. This CDR3 has 16 amino acids. CDR3: CASSLDTGASGNTIYF. The CDR3 nucleotides are TGTGCCAGCAGCTTAGACACAGGGGCGAGCGGAAACACCATATATTTT.

A word on this clone: Distinct nucleotide sequences in the sample also encode this CDR3. J is TRBJ1-1 and V is TRBV19, with D possibly matching TRBD1 (5 bases). This CDR3 is built from 14 residues. Trimming left V 4 bases short and J 5 bases short, with 14 bases between. CDR1 LNHDA and CDR2 SQIVND come from the germline V gene (reference sequence). CDR3 nucleotides: TGTGCCAGTAGTACCCTGGGGGGTGAAACTGAAGCTTTCTTT. It is translated as CASSTLGGETEAFF.

V gene TRBV10-3 combines with J gene TRBJ2-7; TRBD1 agrees at 10 bases. V lost 10 bases, J lost 1 base, and 7 bases stayed unmatched. The V gene's germline CDR1 is ENHRY and CDR2 SYGVKD. This CDR3 spans 14 amino acids. The CDR3 loop is CATKTGGDSYEQYF. The CDR3 DNA reads TGTGCCACCAAGACAGGGGGCGATTCCTACGAGCAGTACTTC.

This chain links TRBV5-1 with TRBJ1-6; D gene unclear. The germline V and J ends were trimmed by 0 bases and 7 bases, with 11 bases remaining between them. Germline V CDR1 and CDR2: SGHRS, YFSETQ. CDR3 length: 15 residues. The CDR3 loop is CASSLGLQANSPLHF. The DNA of the CDR3 is TGCGCCAGCAGCTTGGGGTTGCAGGCGAATTCACCCCTCCACTTT.

In its sample, this clone was seen a few times. The chain employs TRBV7-3 and TRBJ2-1; D may be TRBD1 (7 bases). Germline CDR1 reads SGHTA; CDR2 reads FQGTGA. Trimming removed 2 bases at V and 10 bases at J, with 18 bases between. The CDR3 runs to 15 residues. The CDR3 protein is CASSLGGGREREQFF. CDR3 sequence (DNA): TGTGCCAGCAGCTTAGGAGGGGGCCGGGAACGCGAGCAGTTCTTC.

CDR3 nucleotides: TGTGCCAGCAAATCCGGGGCCAGTACCCCTGGCTACACCTTC. Its translation: CASKSGASTPGYTF. J is TRBJ1-2 and V is TRBV7-2; D might be TRBD1 (5 bases). Trimming pared 7 bases from V and 7 bases from J, leaving 19 bases between. This CDR3 spans 14 amino acids. Germline lookup yields CDR1 SGHTA and CDR2 FQGNSA.

The chain recombines TRBV30 with TRBJ1-2, with TRBD1 as a possible D gene (6 bases). Germline V lookup: CDR1 GTSNPN, CDR2 SVGIG (reference sequence). The CDR3 is 14 residues long. V lost 5 bases and J lost 7, with 20 bases in between. In nucleotides, the CDR3 is TGTGCCTGGGTCCCGGGGACACGACCTTCTGGCTACACCTTC. Amino acids: CAWVPGTRPSGYTF.

This chain joins TRBV29-1 and TRBJ1-5, with D possibly TRBD1 on 5 matching bases. The germline V and J ends were trimmed by 1 base and 2 bases, with 12 bases remaining between them. Per the germline V gene, CDR1 is SQVTM and CDR2 is ANQGSEA. This CDR3 spans 15 amino acids. DNA for the CDR3: TGCAGCGTTGAAGTAACGGGGGAGGGCAATCAGCCCCAGCATTTT. Protein: CSVEVTGEGNQPQHF.

The V gene is TRBV7-9, the J gene TRBJ2-2; 9 bases are a match to TRBD1. Germline lookup yields CDR1 SEHNR and CDR2 FQNEAQ (reference sequence). J was trimmed by 5 bases and V by 0 bases; bases with no gene match: 10. This CDR3 has 18 residues. The CDR3 coding sequence is TGTGCCAGCAGCTTAGCGCGAGGAGGGACAGGGAGAACCGGGGAGCTGTTTTTT. The encoded protein is CASSLARGGTGRTGELFF.

The chain recombines TRBV5-1 with TRBJ2-1; D gene ambiguous. Per germline, CDR1 SGHRS and CDR2 YFSETQ. The CDR3 has 13 amino acids. Trimming stripped 0 bases from V and 5 bases from J, with 6 bases between. For the CDR3, the DNA is TGCGCCAGCAGCTTGGACAGACACAATGAGCAGTTCTTC. Its protein product is CASSLDRHNEQFF.

V gene TRBV13 combines with J gene TRBJ2-2, with D uncertain. V was pared by 1 base and J by 1 base, with 10 bases between. The CDR3 totals 16 residues. Germline V gene lookup returns CDR1 PRHDT and CDR2 FYEKMQ (reference sequence). Written as DNA, the CDR3 is TGTGCCAGCAGCTTAGCGGGTACCATGAACACCGGGGAGCTGTTTTTT. Protein product: CASSLAGTMNTGELFF. Full variable domain (remainder filled in from reference TRBV13 and TRBJ2-2): AAGVIQSPRHLIKEKRETATLKCYPIPRHDTVYWYQQGPGQDPQFLISFYEKMQSDKGSIPDRFSAQQFSDYHSELNMSSLELGDSALYFCASSLAGTMNTGELFFGEGSRLTVL.

This clone was counted a single time. The chain recombines TRBV18 with TRBJ2-6; 8 nucleotides match TRBD1. The CDR3 is 17 residues long. Germline V gene data show CDR1 as KGHSH and CDR2 as LQKENI. The junction had 6 bases not matched to a gene; V was cut back by 5 bases and J by 0 bases. The CDR3 loop reads CASSSGQVPSGANVLTF. CDR3 DNA sequence: TGTGCCAGCTCATCGGGACAGGTTCCCTCTGGGGCCAACGTCCTGACTTTC.

For the CDR3, the DNA is TGTGCCAGCAGTATACACGGAGGGGCTGGGGCCAACGTCCTGACTTTC. This sequence encodes CASSIHGGAGANVLTF. The chain recombines TRBV28 with TRBJ2-6, with D perhaps matching TRBD2 (6 bases). Between the trimmed V and J ends, which lost 5 bases and 2 bases, there was a span of 13 bases. The germline V gene has CDR1 MDHEN and CDR2 SYDVKM. This CDR3 has 16 residues. The full variable domain, its missing parts supplied by reference TRBV28 and TRBJ2-6, is DVKVTQSSRYLVKRTGEKVFLECVQDMDHENMFWYRQDPGLGLRLIYFSYDVKMKEKGDIPEGYSVSREKKERFSLILESASTNQTSMYLCASSIHGGAGANVLTFGAGSRLTVL.

The chain carries TRBV27 and TRBJ2-3; D is undetermined. This CDR3 has 13 residues. Trimming cost V 8 bases and J 6 bases, with 15 bases left between them. Germline V lookup: CDR1 MNHEY, CDR2 SMNVEV (reference sequence). CDR3 sequence (DNA): TGTGCCAGCCAAAGTGGCGGAACCGATACGCAGTATTTT. Its translation: CASQSGGTDTQYF.

This clone was detected only a few times. The genes are TRBV7-8 and TRBJ2-4; D might be TRBD2 (5 bases). Germline V gene lookup returns CDR1 SGHVS and CDR2 FQNEAQ. The CDR3 sequence is 18 residues long. V lost 3 bases and J lost 2, with 20 bases in between. The CDR3, as DNA: TGTGCCAGCAGCTTCCCGGTCGAGCGTCCCGGGACCAAAAACATTCAGTACTTC. It is translated as CASSFPVERPGTKNIQYF.

The table lists this clone with a few counts. The chain carries TRBV19 and TRBJ1-4; D is unresolved. Trimming left V 7 bases short and J 7 bases short, with 10 bases between. Germline V gene data show CDR1 as LNHDA and CDR2 as SQIVND (reference sequence). The CDR3 sequence is 12 residues long. CDR3 sequence: CASTDFGEKLFF. Here the CDR3 DNA reads TGTGCCAGTACCGACTTTGGTGAAAAACTGTTTTTT.

J is TRBJ2-1 and V is TRBV6-5, with no clear D. V was trimmed by 4 bases and J by 1 base, leaving 11 bases between them. The CDR3 is 15 amino acids. The germline V gene encodes CDR1 MNHEY and CDR2 SVGAGI. The CDR3 is CASSFQSWSYNEQFF. The DNA of the CDR3 is TGTGCCAGCAGTTTCCAGAGTTGGTCCTACAATGAGCAGTTCTTC.

The rearrangement joins TRBV5-1 to TRBJ2-7, with D perhaps TRBD1 (5 bases). Germline CDR1 reads SGHRS; CDR2 reads YFSETQ. V lost 4 bases and J 0 bases, leaving 17 bases between the germline ends. The CDR3 runs to 16 residues. For the CDR3, the DNA is TGCGCCAGCAGCCTTAAACTCAGGACATACTCCTACGAGCAGTACTTC. It translates to CASSLKLRTYSYEQYF.

The rearrangement uses TRBV27 and TRBJ1-2, with 9 nucleotides matching TRBD1. The germline CDR1 and CDR2 sequences are MNHEY and SMNVEV (reference sequence). V lost 6 bases to trimming and J lost 8 bases; unmatched junction nucleotides: 19. CDR3 size: 17 residues. As DNA, the CDR3 is TGTGCCAGCAGCCCCCTCGACTCCGGGACAGGGATCAAGGGCTACACCTTC. The encoded protein is CASSPLDSGTGIKGYTF.

The gene calls are TRBV19 and TRBJ2-6; D is unclear. The CDR3 length is 13 residues. V lost 7 bases to trimming and J lost 4 bases, with 8 bases between them. Germline V CDR1 and CDR2: LNHDA, SQIVND (reference sequence). The CDR3 reads CASTGSGANVLTF. CDR3 DNA: TGTGCCAGTACCGGGTCGGGGGCCAACGTCCTGACTTTC. The full variable domain, its missing parts supplied by reference TRBV19 and TRBJ2-6, is DGGITQSPKYLFRKEGQNVTLSCEQNLNHDAMYWYRQDPGQGLRLIYYSQIVNDFQKGDIAEGYSVSREKKESFPLTVTSAQKNPTAFYLCASTGSGANVLTFGAGSRLTVL.

The chain joins TRBV5-1 to TRBJ2-5; 7 bases line up with TRBD1. The germline V gene has CDR1 SGHRS and CDR2 YFSETQ. Trimming cost V 6 bases and J 5 bases; bases outside gene matches: 7. This CDR3 is 13 amino acids long. CDR3 sequence reads: CASKPTGEETQYF. In DNA, the CDR3 is TGCGCCAGCAAGCCTACAGGGGAGGAGACCCAGTACTTC. Full variable domain (missing parts from reference TRBV5-1 and TRBJ2-5): KAGVTQTPRYLIKTRGQQVTLSCSPISGHRSVSWYQQTPGQGLQFLFEYFSETQRNKGNFPGRFSGRQFSNSRSEMNVSTLELGDSALYLCASKPTGEETQYFGPGTRLLVL.

This clone came up a few times. The chain is built from TRBV7-2 and TRBJ2-1; no clear D gene. This CDR3 region has 18 residues. The germline gives CDR1 SGHTA, CDR2 FQGNSA. V lost 1 base and J lost 4, with 20 bases in between. CDR3 nucleotides: TGTGCCAGCAGCTTAGTGGTTACTGGGAACCGAGTATACAATGAGCAGTTCTTC. This sequence encodes CASSLVVTGNRVYNEQFF. Full variable domain (missing parts from reference TRBV7-2 and TRBJ2-1): GAGVSQSPSNKVTEKGKDVELRCDPISGHTALYWYRQSLGQGLEFLIYFQGNSAPDKSGLPSDRFSAERTGGSVSTLTIQRTQQEDSAVYLCASSLVVTGNRVYNEQFFGPGTRLTVL.

The rearrangement joins TRBV27 to TRBJ1-2; weak D call: TRBD1 (5 bases). With 6 bases removed from V and 7 bases from J, the gap between germline ends came to 18 bases. This CDR3 is built from 14 residues. Germline-derived CDR1 and CDR2 are MNHEY and SMNVEV (reference sequence). For the CDR3, the DNA is TGTGCCAGCAGATTCCGGGGGGGAGAGGGTGGCTACACCTTC. Translating gives CASRFRGGEGGYTF.

This clone was recorded once. The J gene is TRBJ1-2, the V gene TRBV5-1; 9 nucleotides line up with TRBD1. The V gene's germline CDR1 is SGHRS and CDR2 YFSETQ. Trimming removed 2 bases from V and 5 bases from J; junction bases left unmatched: 7. This CDR3 contains 15 residues. The DNA for the CDR3 is TGCGCCAGCAGCTTCGACCGGGACAGGGCATATGGCTACACCTTC. It encodes CASSFDRDRAYGYTF.

The chain carries TRBV19 and TRBJ2-7, with 11 bases lining up with TRBD1. Germline V gene data show CDR1 as LNHDA and CDR2 as SQIVND (reference sequence). The CDR3 sequence is 15 residues long. V lost 4 bases to trimming and J lost 6 bases; unmatched junction nucleotides: 8. The CDR3 sequence is CASSTMDRGQVEQYF. Here the CDR3 DNA reads TGTGCCAGTAGTACAATGGACAGGGGGCAGGTCGAGCAGTACTTC.

The rearrangement joins TRBV6-4 to TRBJ2-2; possibly TRBD2 for D (6 bases). V shed 4 bases and J shed 1 base, with 13 bases lying between them. The length of the CDR3 is 16 residues. CDR1 is MRHNA and CDR2 is SNTAGT in the germline V gene. CDR3 in amino acids: CASSVQPGLNTGELFF. As DNA, the CDR3 is TGTGCCAGCAGTGTCCAGCCGGGACTGAACACCGGGGAGCTGTTTTTT.

V gene TRBV15 combines with J gene TRBJ1-2; a possible D gene is TRBD1 (6 bases). The CDR3 sequence is 14 residues long. Trimming stripped 5 bases from V and 3 bases from J, with 13 bases between. Per germline, CDR1 LNHNV and CDR2 YYDKDF (reference sequence). The CDR3 DNA reads as TGTGCCACCAGCTGGGGGCCAGGCCACTATGGCTACACCTTC. This codes for CATSWGPGHYGYTF. Complete variable domain (other parts from reference TRBV15 and TRBJ1-2): DAMVIQNPRYQVTQFGKPVTLSCSQTLNHNVMYWYQQKSSQAPKLLFHYYDKDFNNEADTPDNFQSRRPNTSFCFLDIRSPGLGDTAMYLCATSWGPGHYGYTFGSGTRLTVV.

This chain links TRBV7-2 with TRBJ2-3; 10 bases fit TRBD2. Germline CDR1 SGHTA, CDR2 FQGNSA. V was pared by 4 bases and J by 6 bases, with 7 bases of the junction left unmatched. There are 15 residues in the CDR3. For the CDR3, the DNA is TGTGCCAGCAGCTCCTCCTTGACTAGCGGGGATACGCAGTATTTT. Translated, it gives CASSSSLTSGDTQYF.

A note on this clone: Other DNA sequences from this sample encode an identical CDR3 as well. The chain combines TRBV29-1 with TRBJ1-1; weak D call: TRBD1 (5 bases). Trimming took 4 bases from V and 4 from J, leaving 10 bases between them. The CDR3 totals 12 residues. Per germline, CDR1 SQVTM and CDR2 ANQGSEA. The CDR3 here is CSVVGGSTEAFF. DNA for the CDR3: TGCAGCGTTGTTGGGGGAAGCACTGAAGCTTTCTTT.

The V gene is TRBV21-1, the J gene TRBJ2-1; TRBD2, the D gene given by the table, was not confirmed from the DNA. TRBV21-1 is given as a pseudogene. This CDR3 comprises 10 residues. CDR3 sequence reads: CARGDNEQFF. The CDR3 region has the DNA TGTGCCCGGGGGGACAATGAGCAGTTCTTC.

The chain is built from TRBV19 and TRBJ2-1; D gene uncertain. Trimming shortened V by 5 bases and J by 6 bases, and 14 bases separated the two germline ends. The germline V gene has CDR1 LNHDA and CDR2 SQIVND (reference sequence). CDR3 length: 14 residues. The CDR3 loop reads CASSLGTTPNEQFF. Here the CDR3 DNA reads TGTGCCAGTAGTTTGGGAACAACCCCCAATGAGCAGTTCTTC.

The chain carries TRBV18 and TRBJ2-6; D gene uncertain. The CDR3 sequence is 15 residues long. The germline V gene has CDR1 KGHSH and CDR2 LQKENI. The V gene lost 3 bases and the J gene lost 0 bases, with 6 bases spanning the gap. For the CDR3, the DNA is TGTGCCAGCTCACCGGTTTTCTCTGGGGCCAACGTCCTGACTTTC. It translates to CASSPVFSGANVLTF.